The 13 T cell receptor beta chains below were found in one sample sequenced in a study of prognosis after radiotherapy for stage I lung cancer. By two-round multiplex PCR, the TCR beta CDR3 was amplified from genomic DNA. Initially, in first-round PCR, primers specific to each TRBV and TRBJ gene were used. Using its own MiXCR run on the multiplex PCR reads, TCRdb lists one record per CDR3 protein. The sample holds around 21,000 distinct CDR3 sequences, approximately 39% seen once. The source material was PBMCs, sampled before or after stereotactic body radiation therapy (not recorded which). These receptors all stem from a donor over 45 with non-small cell lung cancer.

Only a few counts were recorded for this clonotype. The chain has TRBV6-5 and TRBJ1-2; 7 nucleotides match TRBD1. V shed 0 bases and J 8 bases; nucleotides not matched to a gene: 9. From germline, CDR1 is MNHEY and CDR2 SVGAGI. The CDR3 is 15 amino acids. CDR3 in DNA: TGTGCCAGCAGTTACTCGACCGGGACAGTCGGCGGCTACACCTTC. It codes for CASSYSTGTVGGYTF.

This clonotype was observed at least ten times. The chain carries TRBV6-5 and TRBJ2-7; D is possibly TRBD1 (5 bases). The CDR3 runs to 16 residues. Trimming took 4 bases from V and 0 from J, leaving 16 bases between them. CDR1 MNHEY and CDR2 SVGAGI come from the germline V gene. The CDR3 DNA is TGTGCCAGCAGTTTTGGGGCAGGCGACGACTCCTACGAGCAGTACTTC. Amino acid sequence: CASSFGAGDDSYEQYF.

The V and J genes are TRBV28 and TRBJ2-7; a possible D gene is TRBD1 (7 bases). The CDR3 has 16 residues. Between the trimmed V and J ends, which lost 5 bases and 5 bases, there was a span of 22 bases. Looked up from germline, CDR1 is MDHEN and CDR2 is SYDVKM. DNA of the CDR3: TGTGCCAGCAGTAGGGGGGTAGACAACAGGGGCAACGAGCAGTACTTC. The encoded protein is CASSRGVDNRGNEQYF.

At least ten counts were recorded for this clonotype. The chain employs TRBV29-1 and TRBJ2-1, with 16 bases that match TRBD2. V shed 1 base and J 4 bases; nucleotides not matched to a gene: 4. Germline V gene sequence: CDR1 SQVTM, CDR2 ANQGSEA. There are 17 residues in the CDR3. CDR3 loop: CSVEGGTSGRAYNEQFF. Here the CDR3 DNA reads TGCAGCGTTGAAGGCGGGACTAGCGGGAGGGCATACAATGAGCAGTTCTTC.

This clonotype was seen at least ten times. The chain links TRBV19 to TRBJ1-1, with D uncertain. Trimming pared 3 bases from V and 1 base from J, leaving 9 bases between. The CDR3 contains 14 residues. Per germline, CDR1 LNHDA and CDR2 SQIVND (reference sequence). CDR3 DNA: TGTGCCAGTAGTATTGACGGAAAGAACACTGAAGCTTTCTTT. The encoded protein is CASSIDGKNTEAFF.

The table lists this clonotype with many counts. CDR3 DNA sequence: TGTGCCAGCAGTTTGACAGGGTTGGTCTCGTACACCATATATTTT. This codes for CASSLTGLVSYTIYF. J is TRBJ1-3 and V is TRBV12-3 or TRBV12-4, with 7 bases matching TRBD1. This CDR3 comprises 15 residues. Unmatched junction bases numbered 10, after V lost 3 bases and J lost 8 bases.

This clonotype was detected ten times or more. Since a much larger clone is just one base distant, this may be a read error. The rearrangement uses TRBV3-1 and TRBJ2-7, with D possibly matching TRBD2 (5 bases). This CDR3 has 11 residues. Germline CDR1 and CDR2: LGHDT and YNNKEL (reference sequence). DNA of the CDR3: TGTGCCATCAGCCAAGAGAGGGCCATGGCCTTC. Translating gives CAISQERAMAF.

The chain has TRBV11-2 and TRBJ2-2; weak D call: TRBD1 (8 bases). Trimming took 3 bases from V and 6 from J, leaving 23 bases between them. This CDR3 has 18 residues. Germline CDR1 is SGHAT and CDR2 is FQNNGV. CDR3 sequence: CASSFSTWTGRGAGELFF. The CDR3 bases are TGTGCCAGCAGCTTCAGTACCTGGACAGGGAGGGGAGCCGGGGAGCTGTTTTTT. Using reference TRBV11-2 and TRBJ2-2 for the parts outside the CDR3, the full variable domain is EAGVAQSPRYKIIEKRQSVAFWCNPISGHATLYWYQQILGQGPKLLIQFQNNGVVDDSQLPKDRFSAERLKGVDSTLKIQPAKLEDSAVYLCASSFSTWTGRGAGELFFGEGSRLTVL.

This clonotype has a count of ten or more. V usage is TRBV10-3 and J usage is TRBJ1-6, with D maybe TRBD1 (6 bases). V was pared by 2 bases and J by 7 bases, with 9 bases between. This CDR3 has 14 residues. Germline lookup yields CDR1 ENHRY and CDR2 SYGVKD. CDR3 DNA: TGTGCCATCAGTGAGAACAGGGAAAATTCACCCCTCCACTTT. It yields the protein CAISENRENSPLHF.

As concerns this clonotype: A much larger clone differs from this one at a single base, so this may be a read error. This rearrangement joins TRBV12-3 or TRBV12-4 to TRBJ2-5, with 12 bases that match TRBD1. The CDR3 is 14 amino acids. The ends lost 6 bases at V and 4 bases at J; junction bases unmatched: 3. The CDR3 sequence is CASSWDRGRETQYF. The CDR3 DNA is TGTGCCAGCAGCTGGGACAGGGGGCGAGAGACCCAGTACTTC.

J is TRBJ2-2 and V is TRBV12-3 or TRBV12-4; TRBD1 aligns across 7 bases. J was trimmed by 6 bases and V by 6 bases; bases with no gene match: 4. CDR3 size: 13 residues. CDR3 sequence (DNA): TGTGCCAGCAGAAACAGGGGTTCCGGGGAGCTGTTTTTT. Protein: CASRNRGSGELFF.

The CDR3 DNA follows: TGTGCCATCATTAGGGACAGGGGGCCAAGCTCCTACAATGAGCAGTTCTTC. Amino acids: CAIIRDRGPSSYNEQFF. V gene TRBV6-1 combines with J gene TRBJ2-1; 12 positions agree with TRBD1. After removal of 10 bases from V and 0 bases from J, the junction contained 10 bases not matched to a gene. This CDR3 region has 17 residues. The V gene's germline CDR1 is MNHNS and CDR2 SASEGT.

In this sample, this clonotype turned up many times. V gene TRBV29-1 combines with J gene TRBJ2-5; D is perhaps TRBD1 (6 bases). V shed 8 bases and J shed 4 bases, with 20 bases lying between them. Germline V gives CDR1 SQVTM, CDR2 ANQGSEA. CDR3 size: 14 residues. The DNA for the CDR3 is TGCAGCTATCCTACCTCCCAGGGGCGAGAGACCCAGTACTTC. This codes for CSYPTSQGRETQYF.